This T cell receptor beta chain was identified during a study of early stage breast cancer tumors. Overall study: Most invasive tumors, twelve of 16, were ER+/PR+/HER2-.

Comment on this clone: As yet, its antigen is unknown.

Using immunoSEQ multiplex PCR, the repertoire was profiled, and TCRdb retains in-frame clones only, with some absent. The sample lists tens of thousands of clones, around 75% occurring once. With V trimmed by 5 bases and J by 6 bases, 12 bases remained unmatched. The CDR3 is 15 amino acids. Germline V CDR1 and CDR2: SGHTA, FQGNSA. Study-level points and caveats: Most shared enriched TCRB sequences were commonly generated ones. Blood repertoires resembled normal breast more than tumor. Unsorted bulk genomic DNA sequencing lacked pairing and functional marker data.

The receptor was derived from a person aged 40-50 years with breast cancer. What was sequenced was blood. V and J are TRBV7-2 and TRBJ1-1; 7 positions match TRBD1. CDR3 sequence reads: CASSQVGTVGSEAFF. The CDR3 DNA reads TGTGCCAGCAGCCAGGTTGGGACAGTGGGTTCTGAAGCTTTCTTT.